The 26 T cell receptor beta chains below all came from one sample that was sequenced in a study of T-cell reconstitution after alpha-beta-depleted transplantation in children. Preparation of the TCRbeta library was carried out with unique molecular identifiers. TCRdb independently ran MiXCR on the PCR reads; one entry per CDR3 protein. The table lists under 300,000 distinct CDR3 sequences, roughly 10% of them singletons. The specimen was peripheral blood, collected 180 days after TCRalphabeta/CD19-depleted stem cell transplant. The receptors come from a male patient aged 2-15 years who had a stem cell transplant for chronic granulomatous disease, so the T cells may come from the graft donor.

This clonotype has at least ten counts. The V call is TRBV5-5, the J call TRBJ2-7, with 8 bases lining up with TRBD1. Germline loops: CDR1 SGHKS, CDR2 YYEKEE (reference sequence). The CDR3 has 14 residues. Losses at the gene ends were 6 bases for V and 5 bases for J; bases not matched to a gene: 10. Here the CDR3 reads CASTQGALGHEQYF. The CDR3 DNA sequence: TGTGCCAGCACCCAGGGGGCCCTTGGCCACGAGCAGTACTTC.

The CDR3 protein is CASSLADSPSSGANVLTF. In nucleotides, the CDR3 is TGCGCCAGCAGCTTGGCCGACAGTCCTAGCTCTGGGGCCAACGTCCTGACTTTC. The chain carries TRBV5-1 and TRBJ2-6; maybe TRBD1 (5 bases). Trimming pared 0 bases from V and 0 bases from J, leaving 13 bases between. Per the germline V gene, CDR1 is SGHRS and CDR2 is YFSETQ. The CDR3 extends over 18 amino acids.

The J gene is TRBJ2-2, the V gene TRBV24-1; no clear D. CDR1 KGHDR and CDR2 SFDVKD come from the germline V gene. This CDR3 comprises 14 residues. Between the trimmed V and J ends, which lost 0 bases and 6 bases, there was a span of 7 bases. The CDR3 reads CATSDLRVSGELFF. CDR3 sequence (DNA): TGTGCCACCAGTGATTTGCGAGTCTCCGGGGAGCTGTTTTTT.

This clonotype was counted at least ten times. This chain links TRBV7-2 with TRBJ1-1; tentative D call: TRBD1 (5 bases). Germline values: CDR1 SGHTA, CDR2 FQGNSA. Trimming cost V 5 bases and J 11 bases, with 21 bases left between them. This CDR3 spans 14 amino acids. CDR3 residues: CASSLSPGPRGAFF. The CDR3 coding sequence is TGTGCCAGCAGCCTTTCCCCGGGGCCCCGGGGGGCTTTCTTT.

A note on this clonotype: A clone one base away is much larger, so this may be a read error. No conserved phenylalanine or tryptophan ends this CDR3, so it is likely a read error. The J gene is TRBJ1-2, the V gene TRBV20-1; possibly TRBD1 for D (5 bases). The CDR3 has 13 residues. Germline V CDR1 and CDR2: DFQATT, SNEGSKA (reference sequence). V lost 1 base to trimming and J lost 0 bases, with 6 bases between them. This chain's CDR3 is CSARAGSNYGYTI. The CDR3 nucleotides are TGCAGTGCTAGAGCAGGGTCTAACTATGGCTACACCATC.

This clonotype was picked up a small number of times. The V and J genes are TRBV7-2 and TRBJ1-5; D not certain. CDR1 is SGHTA, CDR2 FQGNSA, per germline. This CDR3 is 13 amino acids long. V was pared by 2 bases and J by 6 bases, with 8 bases between. CDR3 residues: CASSLLPRQPQHF. DNA of the CDR3: TGTGCCAGCAGCTTACTACCTCGTCAGCCCCAGCATTTT. The variable domain in full, completed from reference TRBV7-2 and TRBJ1-5, reads GAGVSQSPSNKVTEKGKDVELRCDPISGHTALYWYRQSLGQGLEFLIYFQGNSAPDKSGLPSDRFSAERTGGSVSTLTIQRTQQEDSAVYLCASSLLPRQPQHFGDGTRLSIL.

This clonotype occurred many times. The chain uses TRBV12-3 or TRBV12-4 and TRBJ1-2; D perhaps matches TRBD1 (5 bases). The ends were cut back, 3 bases at V and 4 bases at J, with 15 bases in the middle. The CDR3 runs to 15 residues. CDR3 nucleotides: TGTGCCAGCAGTTTTGGCCCCAGGGAGGGCTATGGCTACACCTTC. It translates to CASSFGPREGYGYTF.

There are many counts of this clonotype. CDR3 nucleotides: TGTGCCAGCAGTTTCGATAGCGGGAGCCTCCACGGGGAGCTGTTTTTT. Protein: CASSFDSGSLHGELFF. The chain uses TRBV12-3 or TRBV12-4 and TRBJ2-2; 9 nucleotides agree with TRBD2. V dropped 3 bases and J dropped 7; count of bases not matched to a gene: 9. The CDR3 is 16 residues long.

At least ten counts were recorded for this clonotype. The chain combines TRBV4-1 with TRBJ2-5, with D possibly TRBD2 on 7 matching bases. The germline gives CDR1 MGHRA, CDR2 YSYEKL. The CDR3 has 16 residues. Trimming shortened V by 4 bases and J by 1 base, and 16 bases separated the two germline ends. The CDR3 DNA sequence: TGCGCCAGCAGCCCCTGGGAGGGGGGGCCCCAAGAGACCCAGTACTTC. Protein: CASSPWEGGPQETQYF.

This clonotype was recorded at least ten times. V is TRBV12-3 or TRBV12-4 and J is TRBJ2-1, with TRBD2 matching over 13 bases. V trimming: 9 bases; J trimming: 5 bases; junction bases outside the gene matches: 13. There are 17 residues in the CDR3. The CDR3 spells CASNTGLAGPTDNEQFF. Written as DNA, the CDR3 is TGTGCCAGTAACACGGGACTAGCGGGACCGACGGACAATGAGCAGTTCTTC.

This sequence joins TRBV5-4 and TRBJ1-5, with no clear D. The V gene lost 0 bases and the J gene lost 7 bases, with 11 bases spanning the gap. This CDR3 has 14 amino acids. Germline CDR1 SGHNT, CDR2 YYREEE (reference sequence). CDR3 residues: CASSLAGGRQPQHF. The CDR3 DNA reads TGTGCCAGCAGCTTGGCCGGTGGTCGGCAGCCCCAGCATTTT.

This clonotype has more than one count but fewer than ten. J is TRBJ1-5 and V is TRBV12-3 or TRBV12-4; D is unclear. The CDR3 covers 13 residues. The V gene lost 6 bases and the J gene lost 9 bases, with 15 bases spanning the gap. The CDR3 region is CASRYTDNGPQHF. As DNA, the CDR3 is TGTGCCAGCAGGTATACAGACAACGGGCCCCAGCATTTT.

This clonotype has a count of ten or more. V usage is TRBV7-6 and J usage is TRBJ2-2; D tentatively reads TRBD1 or TRBD2 (5 bases each). This CDR3 region has 16 residues. V was clipped by 1 base and J by 5 bases, with 14 bases between them. CDR1 is SGHVS and CDR2 is FNYEAQ in the germline V gene. CDR3 region: CASSLVGPLSTGELFF. The CDR3, as DNA: TGTGCCAGCAGCTTAGTGGGACCCCTGAGTACCGGGGAGCTGTTTTTT.

This clonotype was seen many times. This sequence joins TRBV20-1 and TRBJ2-7, with TRBD1 identical over 8 bases. The V gene's germline CDR1 is DFQATT and CDR2 SNEGSKA (reference sequence). The CDR3 totals 15 residues. Trimming took 2 bases from V and 1 from J; bases not matched to a gene: 7. The CDR3 DNA follows: TGCAGTGCTAGACCCGACAGGGGAATATCCTACGAGCAGTACTTC. This gives the protein CSARPDRGISYEQYF.

This clonotype has ten or more counts. This sequence joins TRBV11-2 and TRBJ2-2, with D hard to call. The germline gives CDR1 SGHAT, CDR2 FQNNGV. The CDR3 has 14 residues. Trimming removed 5 bases at V and 0 bases at J, with 7 bases between. This CDR3 is CASSVRTNTGELFF. CDR3 DNA sequence: TGTGCCAGCAGCGTCCGCACGAACACCGGGGAGCTGTTTTTT.

In its sample, this clonotype was seen many times. This chain links TRBV4-3 with TRBJ2-2, with D unclear. Looked up from germline, CDR1 is LGHNA and CDR2 is YSLEER. The CDR3 is made up of 14 amino acids. Trimming removed 1 base at V and 5 bases at J, with 8 bases between. This CDR3 is CASSQVMWTGELFF. The CDR3 bases are TGCGCCAGCAGCCAAGTTATGTGGACCGGGGAGCTGTTTTTT.

Many counts were recorded for this clonotype. The chain employs TRBV3-1 and TRBJ2-7; D remains unclear. V lost 4 bases to trimming and J lost 2 bases, with 3 bases between them. This CDR3 contains 11 residues. Germline V gene sequence: CDR1 LGHDT, CDR2 YNNKEL (reference sequence). The CDR3 here is CASSRAYEQYF. For the CDR3, the DNA is TGTGCCAGCAGCCGAGCCTACGAGCAGTACTTC.

This clonotype was seen only a few times. The chain uses TRBV12-3 or TRBV12-4 and TRBJ2-1; D unresolved. Trimming stripped 6 bases from V and 6 bases from J, with 24 bases between. This CDR3 contains 17 residues. The CDR3 DNA sequence: TGTGCCAGCAGCCCCCCCCCCGGCAGATTACTCTTCAATGAGCAGTTCTTC. Translation: CASSPPPGRLLFNEQFF.

In its sample, this clonotype was seen many times. The gene calls are TRBV12-3 or TRBV12-4 and TRBJ2-2; a weak D match, TRBD1 (6 bases). V gave up 5 bases and J gave up 0 bases, with 10 bases separating them. This CDR3 region has 15 residues. CDR3 amino acids: CASSIRQANTGELFF. For the CDR3, the DNA is TGTGCCAGCAGTATTCGACAGGCGAACACCGGGGAGCTGTTTTTT.

This clonotype came up many times. The chain employs TRBV15 and TRBJ2-7, with a possible D match to TRBD2 (6 bases). V was cut by 10 bases and J by 2 bases, with 18 bases left in between. The CDR3 totals 14 residues. CDR1 and CDR2 (germline): LNHNV, YYDKDF (reference sequence). The CDR3 DNA sequence: TGTGCCAGAACTTCGGGACTCCGGACCTACGAGCAGTACTTC. Protein sequence: CARTSGLRTYEQYF.

This clonotype has a count of ten or more. A junction boundary mismatches the germline segment, possibly from a read error. The rearrangement joins TRBV27 to TRBJ2-7; a possible D gene is TRBD2 (6 bases). Per the germline V gene, CDR1 is MNHEY and CDR2 is SMNVEV (reference sequence). The CDR3 sequence is 14 residues long. CDR3 sequence: CASSFGGGSYEQYF. Written as DNA, the CDR3 is TGCGCCAGCAGCTTCGGGGGAGGCTCCTACGAGCAGTACTTC.

This clonotype showed up many times. The CDR3 nucleotides read TGTGCCAGCAGTTTACTAGACCGACGCAATGAGCAGTTCTTC. Residues: CASSLLDRRNEQFF. This chain connects TRBV28 to TRBJ2-1, with unresolved D. V dropped 2 bases and J dropped 6 bases, with 11 bases sitting between them. The CDR3 totals 14 residues. Per the germline V gene, CDR1 is MDHEN and CDR2 is SYDVKM.

This clonotype was detected ten times or more. The chain links TRBV12-3 or TRBV12-4 to TRBJ2-2; the match to TRBD2 covers 8 bases. V trimming: 8 bases; J trimming: 1 base; junction bases outside the gene matches: 6. This CDR3 spans 15 amino acids. This CDR3 reads CASGGTRRNTGELFF. CDR3 nucleotides: TGTGCCAGCGGCGGGACTAGGCGGAACACCGGGGAGCTGTTTTTT.

In its sample, this clonotype was seen many times. This sequence joins TRBV29-1 and TRBJ2-7, with D perhaps TRBD1 (5 bases). Germline V gene lookup returns CDR1 SQVTM and CDR2 ANQGSEA. There are 12 residues in the CDR3. V was shortened by 4 bases and J by 6 bases, with 13 bases between the two germline ends. As DNA, the CDR3 is TGCAGCGTTGTTGGCGACAGTAGCGAGCAGTACTTC. The encoded protein is CSVVGDSSEQYF.

This clonotype was recorded many times. The chain links TRBV29-1 to TRBJ1-1; 7 bases fit TRBD1. Germline V gene sequence: CDR1 SQVTM, CDR2 ANQGSEA. The CDR3 length is 13 residues. Trimming at V came to 4 bases and at J to 0 bases, leaving 2 bases not matched to a gene. The DNA for the CDR3 is TGCAGCGTTGCCGGGACAGTGAACACTGAAGCTTTCTTT. Translated, it gives CSVAGTVNTEAFF.

The rearrangement links TRBV6-5 to TRBJ2-7; weak D call: TRBD1 (9 bases). There are 19 residues in the CDR3. Germline V gene sequence: CDR1 MNHEY, CDR2 SVGAGI. V lost 2 bases and J lost 4, with 27 bases in between. The CDR3 loop reads CASSYKGQGEKREGYEQYF. As DNA, the CDR3 is TGTGCCAGCAGTTACAAGGGACAGGGCGAGAAACGGGAGGGATACGAGCAGTACTTC.